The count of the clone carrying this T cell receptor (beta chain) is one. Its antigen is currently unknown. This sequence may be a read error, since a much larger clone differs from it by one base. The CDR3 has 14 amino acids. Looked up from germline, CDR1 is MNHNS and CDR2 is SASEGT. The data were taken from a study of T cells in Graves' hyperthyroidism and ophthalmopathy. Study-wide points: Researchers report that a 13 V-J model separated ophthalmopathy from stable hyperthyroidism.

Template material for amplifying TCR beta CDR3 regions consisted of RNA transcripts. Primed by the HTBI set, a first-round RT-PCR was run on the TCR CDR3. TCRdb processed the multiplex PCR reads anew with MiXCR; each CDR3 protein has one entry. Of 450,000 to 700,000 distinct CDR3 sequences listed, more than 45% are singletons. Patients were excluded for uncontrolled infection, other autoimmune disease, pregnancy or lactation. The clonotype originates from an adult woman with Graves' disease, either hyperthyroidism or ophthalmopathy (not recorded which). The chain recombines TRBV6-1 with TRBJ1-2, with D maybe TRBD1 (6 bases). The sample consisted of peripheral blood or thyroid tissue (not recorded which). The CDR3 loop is CASNEVGRGHGYTF. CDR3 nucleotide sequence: TGTGCCAGCAATGAAGTTGGCAGGGGACATGGCTACACCTTC.